The 21 T cell receptor beta chains below all came from one sample that was sequenced in a study of CD8+ T cells in alopecia areata (dated by TCRdb to the late 2010s). Library preparation used the immunoSEQ multiplex PCR assay. For TCR sequencing, RNA was extracted from every sample and reverse transcribed into cDNA to serve as template. This is the immuneACCESS table as TCRdb keeps it, with only in-frame sequences that have V and J called. A part of the clones is gone; compared with another copy, unresolved V genes explain less than half, and the rest is unexplained. The sample includes 95,000 to 150,000 clones, with more than 45% observed a single time. The ten largest account for just over 0.45% of the sample. This specimen's time point label, interpreted: around 4 weeks on oral tofacitinib. The treatment or condition tag for this specimen amounts to: oral pan-JAK inhibitor, 5-10 mg twice daily.

This specimen was CD4+ T cells sorted from blood, taken at week 4, from a patient treated with tofacitinib. These TCRs come from a human donor with alopecia areata.

This clone was picked up a small number of times. The chain joins TRBV15 to TRBJ2-7, with TRBD2 as a possible D gene (6 bases). This CDR3 spans 14 amino acids. CDR1 is LNHNV and CDR2 is YYDKDF in the germline V gene (reference sequence). Trimming cost V 2 bases and J 3 bases, with 11 bases left between them. CDR3 bases: TGTGCCACCAGCAGATACGCCGGGGGCTACGAGCAGTACTTC. Translation: CATSRYAGGYEQYF.

About this clone: At one end the junction does not follow the germline gene, possibly because of a read error. The chain uses TRBV30 and TRBJ1-2; TRBD1 matches 7 bases. This CDR3 has 13 amino acids. Germline lookup yields CDR1 GTSNPN and CDR2 SVGIG (reference sequence). The CDR3 sequence is CAWSAGFGQDYFF. The CDR3 DNA is TGTGCCTGGAGTGCCGGCTTTGGACAGGATTACTTCTTC.

The CDR3 DNA sequence: TGTGCCAGCAGTGATAGTCACAGCTCCTACGAGCAGTACTTC. This codes for CASSDSHSSYEQYF. The chain carries TRBV2 and TRBJ2-7; D unresolved. The CDR3 runs to 14 residues. Germline CDR1 and CDR2: SNHLY and FYNNEI. V was trimmed by 3 bases and J by 0 bases, leaving 9 bases between them.

This clone occurred a few times. The chain combines TRBV30 with TRBJ1-1, with a tentative D call TRBD1 (6 bases). This CDR3 comprises 15 residues. Trimming removed 2 bases from V and 2 bases from J, with 15 bases in between. Germline CDR1 and CDR2: GTSNPN and SVGIG (reference sequence). CDR3 DNA: TGTGCCTGGAGTTGGGGGCGAGGGAAAAACACTGAAGCTTTCTTT. Encoded protein: CAWSWGRGKNTEAFF.

The chain couples TRBV6-4 to TRBJ1-5; TRBD1 is a possible D gene (6 bases). Germline CDR1 and CDR2: MRHNA and SNTAGT. The V gene lost 0 bases and the J gene lost 3 bases, with 9 bases spanning the gap. This CDR3 is 15 amino acids long. The CDR3 DNA reads as TGTGCCAGCAGTGACTCCGGGGGCGACAATCAGCCCCAGCATTTT. Amino acids: CASSDSGGDNQPQHF.

The V and J genes are TRBV5-1 and TRBJ2-1; no clear D gene. Germline V gene lookup returns CDR1 SGHRS and CDR2 YFSETQ. Deletions cut 5 bases from V and 0 bases from J, with 9 bases between. This CDR3 contains 14 residues. CDR3: CASSRLSSYNEQFF. For the CDR3, the DNA is TGCGCCAGCAGTAGGTTAAGCTCCTACAATGAGCAGTTCTTC.

The V gene is TRBV4-2, the J gene TRBJ2-1; D is undetermined. The germline CDR1 and CDR2 sequences are LGHNA and YNFKEQ. With 4 bases removed from V and 7 bases from J, the gap between germline ends came to 11 bases. The CDR3 is 13 residues long. CDR3 DNA: TGTGCCAGCAGCCGCATCATCGGGAATGAGCAGTTCTTC. Translated, it gives CASSRIIGNEQFF.

J is TRBJ1-1 and V is TRBV7-3; D not resolved. The CDR3 sequence is 13 residues long. The V and J ends lost 1 base and 6 bases respectively, with 9 bases between them. Germline CDR1 SGHTA, CDR2 FQGTGA. In DNA, the CDR3 is TGTGCCAGCAGCTTAATAAGAGGCGCTGAAGCTTTCTTT. It codes for CASSLIRGAEAFF.

This chain uses TRBV25-1 with TRBJ2-3; D may be TRBD2 (5 bases). This CDR3 comprises 13 residues. Trimming took 5 bases from V and 3 from J, leaving 9 bases between them. Germline CDR1 MGHDK, CDR2 SYGVNS. CDR3 nucleotides: TGTGCCAGCAGTACCGGGGTTACAGATACGCAGTATTTT. The encoded protein is CASSTGVTDTQYF.

The chain couples TRBV29-1 to TRBJ1-4; D unclear. V was cut by 7 bases and J by 8 bases, with 8 bases left in between. Germline loops: CDR1 SQVTM, CDR2 ANQGSEA. The CDR3 covers 10 residues. CDR3 in DNA: TGCAGCGGCTTTGACGAAAAACTGTTTTTT. It is translated as CSGFDEKLFF.

The V call is TRBV29-1, the J call TRBJ2-4; weak D call: TRBD2 (5 bases). Germline lookup yields CDR1 SQVTM and CDR2 ANQGSEA. The V end lost 7 bases, the J end lost 3 bases, and 22 bases lay between the germline ends. The CDR3 is made up of 16 amino acids. The CDR3 protein is CSAGSEPNRGKNIQYF. The DNA for the CDR3 is TGCAGCGCTGGTAGCGAGCCGAACCGGGGCAAAAACATTCAGTACTTC.

The chain joins TRBV29-1 to TRBJ2-7; maybe TRBD2 (5 bases). CDR1 and CDR2 (germline): SQVTM, ANQGSEA. The CDR3 totals 13 residues. V lost 4 bases to trimming and J lost 2 bases, with 12 bases between them. CDR3 nucleotides: TGCAGCGTTGGTCACGGGGAGCCCTACGAGCAGTACTTC. Amino acids: CSVGHGEPYEQYF.

This clone was picked up one time. The chain is built from TRBV11-2 and TRBJ1-1; TRBD1 might be the D (6 bases). The germline V gene has CDR1 SGHAT and CDR2 FQNNGV. The CDR3 extends over 14 amino acids. V was clipped by 4 bases and J by 1 base, with 10 bases between them. CDR3 residues: CASSSSTGNTEAFF. CDR3 nucleotide sequence: TGTGCCAGCAGCTCTTCGACAGGGAACACTGAAGCTTTCTTT.

This clone has more than one count but fewer than ten. The chain uses TRBV27 and TRBJ1-5, with unresolved D. Germline CDR1 is MNHEY and CDR2 is SMNVEV (reference sequence). The CDR3 totals 12 residues. Deletions cut 5 bases from V and 4 bases from J, with 6 bases between. In nucleotides, the CDR3 is TGTGCCAGCAGTATCGAAAATCAGCCCCAGCATTTT. It is translated as CASSIENQPQHF.

This clone was detected only a few times. V gene TRBV27 combines with J gene TRBJ2-3; 13 bases fit TRBD2. The CDR3 runs 22 residues. The germline CDR1 and CDR2 sequences are MNHEY and SMNVEV (reference sequence). Losses at the gene ends were 0 bases for V and 0 bases for J; bases not matched to a gene: 15. The CDR3 bases are TGTGCCAGCAGTTTATCTCCCGGTCGCCTTCCGACTAGCGGGGGGAGCACAGATACGCAGTATTTT. It is translated as CASSLSPGRLPTSGGSTDTQYF.

This clone has more than one count but fewer than ten. The chain has TRBV29-1 and TRBJ2-4, with D unclear. This CDR3 is 12 amino acids long. Trimming stripped 7 bases from V and 2 bases from J, with 9 bases between. CDR1 and CDR2 (germline): SQVTM, ANQGSEA. The CDR3 sequence is CSARKTKNIQYF. Here the CDR3 DNA reads TGCAGCGCACGGAAGACCAAAAACATTCAGTACTTC.

This clone has at least ten counts. The genes are TRBV19 and TRBJ1-1; D not certain. The germline CDR1 and CDR2 sequences are LNHDA and SQIVND (reference sequence). The germline V and J ends were trimmed by 1 base and 1 base, with 10 bases remaining between them. CDR3 size: 15 residues. The CDR3 sequence is CASSIAAGENTEAFF. The CDR3 nucleotides read TGTGCCAGTAGTATAGCCGCGGGCGAGAACACTGAAGCTTTCTTT.

The table lists this clone with a few counts. V and J are TRBV29-1 and TRBJ1-1; 7 bases agree with TRBD1. The V gene's germline CDR1 is SQVTM and CDR2 ANQGSEA. V lost 8 bases, J lost 0 bases, and 6 bases stayed unmatched. This CDR3 has 13 residues. The CDR3 spells CSSSQGVNTEAFF. In DNA form, the CDR3 reads TGCAGCTCTTCTCAGGGGGTGAACACTGAAGCTTTCTTT.

The chain joins TRBV29-1 to TRBJ2-7; D gene unclear. V lost 5 bases, J lost 0 bases, and 5 bases lay in between. Germline assignment: CDR1 SQVTM and CDR2 ANQGSEA. The CDR3 is made up of 11 amino acids. The CDR3 here is CSVSASYEQYF. DNA for the CDR3: TGCAGCGTTTCGGCCTCCTACGAGCAGTACTTC.

This clone has a single count. V usage is TRBV29-1 and J usage is TRBJ2-7; TRBD2 matches 14 bases. CDR3 length equals 13 residues. V lost 7 bases and J lost 3; bases outside the gene matches: 2. CDR1 SQVTM and CDR2 ANQGSEA come from the germline V gene. CDR3 loop: CSAGTSGSYEQYF. The CDR3 nucleotides read TGCAGCGCCGGGACTAGCGGGAGCTACGAGCAGTACTTC.

The chain is built from TRBV23-1 and TRBJ2-1; D may correspond to TRBD1 or TRBD2 (5 bases each). TRBV23-1 carries the ORF label, with uncertain function. V gave up 2 bases and J gave up 5 bases, with 10 bases separating them. This CDR3 is 14 amino acids long. CDR3 region: CASSQRDRDNEQFF. In DNA form, the CDR3 reads TGCGCCAGCAGTCAACGGGACCGGGACAATGAGCAGTTCTTC.